The subject of this entry is one TCR beta chain. Its antigen specificity is not known. Base qualities are not at hand, and no much larger clone is one base apart. The data belong to a study of T cells in tuberculosis (dated by TCRdb to 2017 to 2018). As for the study more broadly: To characterize T cells specific for the mycobacterial lipid antigen glucose monomycolate (GMM), the study used CD1B tetramers together with high-throughput TCR immunosequencing. With approximately 11 people per group, a South African clinical cohort compared IGRA-negative adolescents, IGRA-positive adolescents with latent tuberculosis, and adults with active tuberculosis. Findings and caveats that apply to the study as a whole: Active tuberculosis TCR-alpha repertoires showed smaller mean NN-distances to GMM-specific TCRs than IGRA-negative controls, suggesting clonal expansion of these TCRs. Smaller NN-distances were partly driven by shorter CDR3-alpha lengths in active tuberculosis patients, and statistical significance was not reached for the TCR-beta difference. Using GEM motif frequencies, a classifier achieved about 63% accuracy, whereas a classifier built on the diverse GMM-specific repertoire got to less than 90% accuracy (AUROC about 0.9). Clinical samples were chosen by availability of cryopreserved specimens, and active tuberculosis cases were adults while controls were adolescents.

Its CDR3 holds 14 amino acids, cysteine through phenylalanine. The DNA shown is the 42-base CDR3, in frame from base 1. Based on the germline V gene, the CDR1 and CDR2 sequences are SGHDN and FVKESK. V is cut by 1 base and J by 4 bases, and the space between the germline ends is 10 bases. TCR libraries were generated with the immunoSEQ multiplex PCR assay, using TCR-beta and/or TCR-alpha/delta assays for each sample. Amplified TCR libraries were sequenced on the Illumina high-throughput platform. As for how the authors treated the data: Clustering and dimensionality reduction were performed using pairwise TCRdist distances among GMM-specific receptors from ex vivo sorted or in vitro expanded T cells. Each clinical repertoire received a mean NN-distance score, defined as the average TCRdist to the nearest 10% of tetramer-positive reference sequences. GEM TCR motif frequency was calculated as the fraction of unique TCRs that matched known GEM sequences by V/J usage and CDR3 length. Active tuberculosis was classified by linear discriminant analysis with leave-one-out cross-validation, implemented in scikit-learn. TCRdb re-hosts the immuneACCESS table, in-frame sequences only. Its copies lack some clones; in the studies checked, an unresolved V gene accounts for under half of them, and the cause for the rest is not known. The V and J calls and clone size are taken from that table; D and trimming were inferred from the DNA. The table for this sample lists over 30,000 clones; 92% of them were counted only once. Of the sample, 6% to 8% falls within the top ten clones.

At study entry, a tuberculin skin test and the QuantiFERON-TB GOLD In-Tube IGRA were used to screen adolescents for latent tuberculosis infection. Immunosequencing was performed on unsorted cryopreserved PBMC and covered roughly 100,000 T cells per clinical donor on average. Eleven high schools in the Worcester region of the Western Cape, South Africa, served as enrollment sites for adolescents aged 12 to 18 years. Ten or so M. tuberculosis-infected adolescents and approximately ten uninfected adolescents, matched for age and sex, were selected. PBMC from adolescents were isolated by density centrifugation from freshly drawn heparinized blood and then cryopreserved.

The TCR was taken from a donor between 10 and 35 years old with latent tuberculosis or without tuberculosis infection. Some clones in this sample may be carry-over from other donors' samples. The chain is assembled from TRBV14 and TRBJ1-2; there is no confident call for the D gene. Input material: PBMCs. Here the CDR3 is given as CASSQVLPPYGYTF. The sequence in DNA is TGTGCCAGCAGCCAAGTCCTCCCCCCCTATGGCTACACCTTC.